Detailed here is one T cell receptor beta chain. This record belongs to a study of T cell changes during pregnancy in multiple sclerosis. Germline CDR1 SGDLS, CDR2 YYNGEE. The ends lost 0 bases at V and 4 bases at J; junction bases unmatched: 6. This CDR3 is 16 amino acids long. Sequencing used immunoSEQ multiplex PCR; TCRdb keeps in-frame clones, though not all of them. The sample includes 45,000 to 55,000 clones, roughly 90% of them seen just once. The source was CD4+ T cells from peripheral blood mononuclear cells, collected after pregnancy. The receptor comes from a female donor in good health, enrolled as a control in a pregnancy study. The V gene is TRBV9, the J gene TRBJ1-2; TRBD1 aligns across 10 bases. The CDR3 sequence: CASSVAGTGAIYGYTF. The CDR3 DNA follows: TGTGCCAGCAGCGTAGCCGGGACAGGGGCCATCTATGGCTACACCTTC.